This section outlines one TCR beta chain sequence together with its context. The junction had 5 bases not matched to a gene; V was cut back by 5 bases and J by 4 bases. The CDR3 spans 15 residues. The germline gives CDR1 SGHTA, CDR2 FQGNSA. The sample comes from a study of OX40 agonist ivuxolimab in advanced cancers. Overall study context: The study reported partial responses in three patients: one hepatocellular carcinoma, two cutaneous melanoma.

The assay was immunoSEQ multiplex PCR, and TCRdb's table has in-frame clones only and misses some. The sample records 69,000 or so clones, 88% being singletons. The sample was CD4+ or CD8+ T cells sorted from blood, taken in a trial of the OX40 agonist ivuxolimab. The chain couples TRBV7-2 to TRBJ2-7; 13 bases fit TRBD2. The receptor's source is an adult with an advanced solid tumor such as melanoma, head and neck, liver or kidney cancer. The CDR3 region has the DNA TGTGCCAGCAGCGGAGGGACTAGCGGGGCTTACGAGCAGTACTTC. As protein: CASSGGTSGAYEQYF.